Listed below are T cell receptor beta chains from one sample, sequenced in a study of blood T cell repertoires in COVID-19. The method was immunoSEQ multiplex PCR; TCRdb's version includes in-frame clones alone and lacks a portion of them. This sample has 35,000 to 45,000 clones, with more than 65% found just once. Source material: peripheral blood. All receptors come from a human donor in a cohort sampled during active COVID-19. Each CDR3 is given with its conserved first and last residue. Fields, in order: J gene, clone size, D gene, V gene, CDR3 protein, CDR3 DNA. A D gene is named only where the DNA matches it firmly. Clone size is not always given. Where it is, it says once, few, many or a class for expanded clones.

TRBJ2-7 | once | - | TRBV18 | CASSNTPEQYF | TGTGCCAGCTCCAACACGCCCGAGCAGTACTTC
TRBJ2-5 | - | - | TRBV4-3 | CASSYTSKETQYF | TGCGCCAGCAGCTATACTAGCAAAGAGACCCAGTACTTC
TRBJ1-1 | - | TRBD1 | TRBV29-1 | CSGSQGDTEAFF | TGCAGCGGAAGTCAGGGGGACACTGAAGCTTTCTTT
TRBJ2-3 | - | - | TRBV7-3 | CASSLTGSVETDTQYF | TGTGCCAGCAGCCTTACAGGGTCCGTGGAGACAGATACGCAGTATTTT
TRBJ1-1 | - | - | TRBV11-3 | CASSQRGTNTEAFF | TGTGCCAGCAGCCAAAGGGGAACGAACACTGAAGCTTTCTTT
TRBJ1-5 | - | TRBD1 | TRBV27 | CASRGTGGLSNQPQHF | TGTGCCAGCAGGGGGACAGGGGGCTTGAGCAATCAGCCCCAGCATTTT
TRBJ2-3 | - | TRBD2 | TRBV6-1 | CASSGGSGRYTDTQYF | TGTGCCAGCAGTGGAGGTAGCGGGAGGTACACAGATACGCAGTATTTT
TRBJ2-4 | - | - | TRBV7-2 | CASSLGSRALAKNIQYF | TGTGCCAGCAGCTTAGGTTCCAGGGCGCTAGCCAAAAACATTCAGTACTTC
TRBJ2-1 | - | - | TRBV6-4 | CASSVGGDEQFF | TGTGCCAGCAGTGTAGGAGGGGATGAGCAGTTCTTC
TRBJ2-5 | few | - | TRBV6-5 | CASSPRGAEGTQYF | TGTGCCAGCAGTCCCCGGGGGGCGGAGGGGACCCAGTACTTC
TRBJ2-3 | once | TRBD2 | TRBV5-1 | CASAAGEDTQYF | TGCGCCAGCGCCGCGGGAGAAGATACGCAGTATTTT
TRBJ2-4 | - | - | TRBV19 | CASSIAQEADIQYF | TGTGCCAGTAGTATCGCCCAAGAAGCGGACATTCAGTACTTC
TRBJ2-5 | once | - | TRBV5-1 | CASSPGGKQETQYF | TGCGCCAGCAGCCCCGGCGGGAAACAAGAGACCCAGTACTTC
TRBJ1-4 | - | - | TRBV28 | CASSLRGFEQGLGELFF | TGTGCCAGCAGTTTACGGGGGTTTGAGCAGGGTTTGGGTGAACTGTTTTTT
TRBJ2-3 | - | - | TRBV7-2 | CASSLDGSLDTQYF | TGTGCCAGCAGCTTAGACGGGAGCCTGGATACGCAGTATTTT
TRBJ1-4 | - | TRBD1 | TRBV4-3 | CASSQEPQGENEKLFF | TGCGCCAGCAGCCAAGAACCGCAGGGGGAGAATGAAAAACTGTTTTTT
TRBJ2-2 | - | TRBD2 | TRBV9 | CASSASGRGRGELFF | TGTGCCAGCAGCGCTAGCGGGAGAGGTCGCGGGGAGCTGTTTTTT